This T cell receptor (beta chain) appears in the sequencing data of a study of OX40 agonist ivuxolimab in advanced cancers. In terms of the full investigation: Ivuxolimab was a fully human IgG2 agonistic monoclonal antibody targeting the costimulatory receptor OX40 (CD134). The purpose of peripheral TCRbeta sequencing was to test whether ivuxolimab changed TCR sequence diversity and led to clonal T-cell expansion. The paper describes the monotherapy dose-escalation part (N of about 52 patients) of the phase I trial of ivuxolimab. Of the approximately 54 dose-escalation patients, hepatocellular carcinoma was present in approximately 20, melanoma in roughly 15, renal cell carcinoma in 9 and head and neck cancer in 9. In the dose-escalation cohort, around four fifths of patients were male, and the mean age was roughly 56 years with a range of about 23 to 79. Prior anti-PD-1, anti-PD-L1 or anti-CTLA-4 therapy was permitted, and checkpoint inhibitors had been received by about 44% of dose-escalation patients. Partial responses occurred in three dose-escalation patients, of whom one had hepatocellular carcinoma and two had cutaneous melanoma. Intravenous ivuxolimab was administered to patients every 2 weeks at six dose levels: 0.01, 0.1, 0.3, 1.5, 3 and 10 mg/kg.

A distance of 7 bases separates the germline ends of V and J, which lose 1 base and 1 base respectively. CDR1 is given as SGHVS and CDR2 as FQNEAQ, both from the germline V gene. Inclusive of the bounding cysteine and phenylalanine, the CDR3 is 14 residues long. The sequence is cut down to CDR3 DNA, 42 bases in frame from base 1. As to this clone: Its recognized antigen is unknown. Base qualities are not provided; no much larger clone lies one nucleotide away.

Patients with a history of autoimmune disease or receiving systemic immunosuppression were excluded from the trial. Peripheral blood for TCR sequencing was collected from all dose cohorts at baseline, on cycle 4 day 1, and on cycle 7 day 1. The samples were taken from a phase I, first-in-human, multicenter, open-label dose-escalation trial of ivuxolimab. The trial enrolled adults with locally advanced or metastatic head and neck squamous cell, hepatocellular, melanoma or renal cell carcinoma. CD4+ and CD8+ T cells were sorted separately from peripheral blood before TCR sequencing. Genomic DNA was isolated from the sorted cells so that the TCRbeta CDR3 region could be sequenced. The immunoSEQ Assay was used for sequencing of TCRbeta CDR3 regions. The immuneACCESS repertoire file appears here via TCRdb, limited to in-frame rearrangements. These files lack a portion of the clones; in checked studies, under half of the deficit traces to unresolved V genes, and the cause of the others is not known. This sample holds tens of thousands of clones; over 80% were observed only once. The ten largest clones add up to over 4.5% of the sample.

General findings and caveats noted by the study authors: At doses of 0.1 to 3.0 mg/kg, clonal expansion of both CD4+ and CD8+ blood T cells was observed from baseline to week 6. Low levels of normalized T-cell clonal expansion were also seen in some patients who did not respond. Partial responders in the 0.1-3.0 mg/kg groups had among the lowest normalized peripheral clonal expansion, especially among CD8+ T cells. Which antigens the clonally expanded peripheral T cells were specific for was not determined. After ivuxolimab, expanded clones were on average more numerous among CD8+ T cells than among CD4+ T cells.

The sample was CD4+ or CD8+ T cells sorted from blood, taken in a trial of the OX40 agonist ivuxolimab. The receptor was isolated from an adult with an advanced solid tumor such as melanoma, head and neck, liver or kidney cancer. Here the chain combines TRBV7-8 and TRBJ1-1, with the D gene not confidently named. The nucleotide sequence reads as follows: TGTGCCAGCAGCTTAGAAGGGAGGAACACTGAAGCTTTCTTT. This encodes CASSLEGRNTEAFF.